Following are 20 T cell receptor beta chains from one sample sequenced in a study of spatial heterogeneity in lung cancer. The time point is: sample taken at primary tumor resection. TCRdb re-called the 5' RACE reads with MiXCR, one entry per CDR3 protein. The table has roughly 18,000 distinct CDR3 sequences, 9.5% to 10% seen once. For these receptors, no antigen is known. Points from the study as a whole: How many expanded intratumoral alpha and beta TCRs were present tracked the tumor mutation count, which was a count of nonsynonymous mutations.

This specimen consisted of lung tumor tissue, obtained at surgery. The receptors were gathered from a female donor with early-stage non-small cell lung cancer.

This clonotype is medium-sized (0.01 to 0.1%) within its sample. This beta chain is a stray sequence in a library constructed for alpha chains; its clone size is not meaningful. The rearrangement uses TRBV5-1 and TRBJ1-1; TRBD1 might be the D (5 bases). This CDR3 region has 14 residues. V gave up 0 bases and J gave up 2 bases, with 8 bases separating them. Germline CDR1 SGHRS, CDR2 YFSETQ. The CDR3 reads CASSLDQGNTEAFF. Here the CDR3 DNA reads TGCGCCAGCAGCTTGGATCAGGGAAACACTGAAGCTTTCTTT.

This clonotype appeared a few times. This beta chain is a stray sequence in a library constructed for alpha chains; its clone size is not meaningful. The chain joins TRBV24-1 to TRBJ2-3; TRBD1 matches 11 bases. The CDR3 consists of 15 residues. From germline, CDR1 is KGHDR and CDR2 SFDVKD. The V segment lost 2 bases and the J segment 5 bases; nucleotides outside the gene matches: 2. The DNA of the CDR3 is TGTGCCACCAGTGATTGGACAGGGGGCCGAGATACGCAGTATTTT. As protein: CATSDWTGGRDTQYF.

In this sample, this clonotype turned up many times. This beta chain slipped into a library made for alpha chains as a stray read, so its size is not meaningful. The gene calls are TRBV10-2 and TRBJ1-3; D is possibly TRBD1 (5 bases). The CDR3 runs to 15 residues. Trimming left V 3 bases short and J 2 bases short, with 11 bases between. CDR1 WSHSY and CDR2 SAAADI come from the germline V gene. The CDR3 here is CASSDQGAPGNTIYF. CDR3 sequence (DNA): TGCGCCAGCAGTGACCAGGGAGCCCCTGGAAACACCATATATTTT.

In the case of this clonotype: This beta chain lies outside the target of a library built for alpha chains; its clone size means little. The rearrangement links TRBV7-9 to TRBJ2-7, with no clear D. This CDR3 has 10 residues. Between the trimmed V and J ends, which lost 5 bases and 8 bases, there was a span of 7 bases. Germline V gives CDR1 SEHNR, CDR2 FQNEAQ (reference sequence). As DNA, the CDR3 is TGTGCCAGCAGCGGTGGGAAGCAGTACTTC. Amino acids: CASSGGKQYF.

This clonotype was seen many times. In a library made to pick up alpha chains, this beta chain is a stray read with a size that means little. V usage is TRBV20-1 and J usage is TRBJ2-7; 11 positions agree with TRBD2. With V trimmed by 3 bases and J by 2 bases, 9 bases remained unmatched. CDR1 DFQATT and CDR2 SNEGSKA come from the germline V gene (reference sequence). This CDR3 is 16 amino acids long. This CDR3 is CSARVLAGVPPYEQYF. The CDR3 nucleotides read TGCAGTGCTAGGGTACTAGCGGGGGTCCCCCCCTACGAGCAGTACTTC.

Concerning this clonotype itself: This beta chain represents an off-target read in a library built for alpha chains; its size is of limited meaning. The rearrangement joins TRBV2 to TRBJ2-3; 10 bases map to TRBD2. With V trimmed by 8 bases and J by 0 bases, 8 bases remained unmatched. The CDR3 runs 16 residues. Germline-derived CDR1 and CDR2 are SNHLY and FYNNEI. The DNA of the CDR3 is TGTGCCAGCTTTCTAGCGGGGGCCCCTAGCACAGATACGCAGTATTTT. Translated, it gives CASFLAGAPSTDTQYF. Full variable domain (remainder filled in from reference TRBV2 and TRBJ2-3): EPEVTQTPSHQVTQMGQEVILRCVPISNHLYFYWYRQILGQKVEFLVSFYNNEISEKSEIFDDQFSVERPDGSNFTLKIRSTKLEDSAMYFCASFLAGAPSTDTQYFGPGTRLTVL.

For this clonotype: This beta chain is a stray read from a library made for alpha chains; its abundance is not meaningful. This chain uses TRBV28 with TRBJ2-1; D is unclear. V lost 4 bases to trimming and J lost 12 bases, with 10 bases between them. The CDR3 extends over 11 amino acids. Germline loops: CDR1 MDHEN, CDR2 SYDVKM. Here the CDR3 reads CASSSETWQFF. CDR3 bases: TGTGCCAGCAGTTCAGAAACATGGCAGTTCTTC.

Details on this clonotype: This beta chain is an unintended read in a library built for alpha chains; its size means little. The gene calls are TRBV5-4 and TRBJ1-2, with 8 bases fitting TRBD1. In germline, CDR1 is SGHNT, CDR2 YYREEE (reference sequence). The CDR3 runs 15 residues. J gave up 2 bases and V 1 base, and 4 bases lay outside the gene matches. The DNA for the CDR3 is TGTGCCAGCAGCTTGTCGAGACAGGGGAACTATGGCTACACCTTC. It yields the protein CASSLSRQGNYGYTF. The variable domain in full, with the rest retrieved from reference TRBV5-4 and TRBJ1-2, is ETGVTQSPTHLIKTRGQQVTLRCSSQSGHNTVSWYQQALGQGPQFIFQYYREEENGRGNFPPRFSGLQFPNYSSELNVNALELDDSALYLCASSLSRQGNYGYTFGSGTRLTVV.

A few counts support this clonotype. This beta chain is an unintended read in a library built for alpha chains; its size means little. CDR3 loop: CASSEGGAKSDTQYF. DNA for the CDR3: TGTGCCAGCAGTGAGGGGGGGGCCAAATCAGATACGCAGTATTTT. The gene calls are TRBV2 and TRBJ2-3; perhaps TRBD2 as D (7 bases). CDR3 length equals 15 residues. Germline V gene lookup returns CDR1 SNHLY and CDR2 FYNNEI. The V gene lost 3 bases and the J gene lost 4 bases, with 14 bases spanning the gap.

By share, this clonotype ranks as medium-sized. This beta chain is off target for a library built for alpha chains, so its abundance means little. The chain recombines TRBV5-1 with TRBJ2-7; D could derive from TRBD1 or TRBD2 (5 bases each). V lost 7 bases and J lost 7, with 18 bases in between. The CDR3 sequence is 13 residues long. Germline assignment: CDR1 SGHRS and CDR2 YFSETQ. CDR3 protein: CASRSFGAVEQYF. The CDR3 coding sequence is TGCGCCAGCCGGTCATTCGGGGCCGTAGAGCAGTACTTC.

About this clonotype itself: This beta chain turned up in a library designed for alpha chains; as an off-target read, its abundance says little. The V and J genes are TRBV3-1 and TRBJ2-7; D is perhaps TRBD2 (5 bases). V was trimmed by 1 base and J by 2 bases, leaving 12 bases between them. The CDR3 covers 15 residues. In germline, CDR1 is LGHDT, CDR2 YNNKEL (reference sequence). The chain's CDR3 is CASSQVPDSPYEQYF. The CDR3, as DNA: TGTGCCAGCAGCCAAGTTCCGGACTCACCCTACGAGCAGTACTTC.

By share, this clonotype ranks as medium-sized. This beta chain appears as a stray read in a library generated for alpha chains; its size is not informative. The chain uses TRBV7-6 and TRBJ2-5; D is undetermined. The CDR3 is made up of 12 amino acids. The V end lost 1 base, the J end lost 2 bases, and 2 bases lay between the germline ends. Germline CDR1 SGHVS, CDR2 FNYEAQ. The chain's CDR3 is CASSLGQETQYF. The CDR3 DNA reads TGTGCCAGCAGCTTAGGGCAAGAGACCCAGTACTTC. Drawing the rest from reference TRBV7-6 and TRBJ2-5, the complete variable domain is GAGVSQSPRYKVTKRGQDVALRCDPISGHVSLYWYRQALGQGPEFLTYFNYEAQQDKSGLPNDRFSAERPEGSISTLTIQRTEQRDSAMYRCASSLGQETQYFGPGTRLLVL.

As for this clonotype: This beta chain is a stray read from a library made for alpha chains; its abundance is not meaningful. The chain uses TRBV7-2 and TRBJ2-1, with a weak D call TRBD2 (6 bases). CDR3 length: 13 residues. CDR1 SGHTA and CDR2 FQGNSA come from the germline V gene. V was clipped by 4 bases and J by 7 bases, with 11 bases between them. The CDR3 region is CASSSGRGNEQFF. The DNA for the CDR3 is TGTGCCAGCAGCTCGGGCCGGGGGAATGAGCAGTTCTTC.

With respect to this clonotype: The library was designed around alpha chains, so this beta chain is a stray read whose abundance carries little weight. The V gene is TRBV12-3 or TRBV12-4, the J gene TRBJ2-1; 7 bases map to TRBD1. The CDR3 is made up of 12 amino acids. With V trimmed by 5 bases and J by 7 bases, 2 bases remained unmatched. The CDR3 here is CASSTGVNEQFF. DNA of the CDR3: TGTGCCAGCAGTACAGGGGTGAATGAGCAGTTCTTC.

This clonotype was detected many times. This beta chain is an off-target read within a library intended for alpha chains, so its frequency means little. The genes are TRBV12-3 or TRBV12-4 and TRBJ1-2; D remains ambiguous. V gave up 6 bases and J gave up 0 bases, with 17 bases separating them. The CDR3 totals 16 residues. For the CDR3, the DNA is TGTGCCAGCAGCGTCACAGAAGTAGAAGCTAACTATGGCTACACCTTC. Protein product: CASSVTEVEANYGYTF.

This clonotype was counted many times. In a library made to pick up alpha chains, this beta chain is a stray read with a size that means little. The V gene is TRBV2, the J gene TRBJ1-4; D may be TRBD1 (5 bases). The germline V and J ends were trimmed by 2 bases and 10 bases, with 17 bases remaining between them. Germline assignment: CDR1 SNHLY and CDR2 FYNNEI. CDR3 size: 15 residues. The CDR3 DNA reads as TGTGCCAGCAGTGAATTACGCAGGGCGGGCGGAAAACTGTTTTTT. It is translated as CASSELRRAGGKLFF.

There are many counts of this clonotype. As an off-target read in a library built for alpha chains, this beta chain has a frequency of little significance. The CDR3 reads CASSPTGNYGYTF. The CDR3 region has the DNA TGTGCCAGCTCACCAACAGGGAACTATGGCTACACCTTC. V usage is TRBV18 and J usage is TRBJ1-2; D possibly corresponds to TRBD1 (6 bases). Looked up from germline, CDR1 is KGHSH and CDR2 is LQKENI. Trimming left V 2 bases short and J 2 bases short, with 6 bases between. The CDR3 has 13 amino acids.

The table lists this clonotype with many counts. This beta chain is an unintended read in a library built for alpha chains; its size means little. The chain combines TRBV2 with TRBJ1-5; TRBD1 agrees at 7 bases. Germline V gene sequence: CDR1 SNHLY, CDR2 FYNNEI. V shed 3 bases and J 10 bases; nucleotides not matched to a gene: 12. CDR3 size: 15 residues. Here the CDR3 reads CASSDDRQGEQPQHF. The CDR3 coding sequence is TGTGCCAGCAGTGACGACCGACAGGGTGAGCAACCCCAGCATTTT.

Only a few counts were recorded for this clonotype. Because the library targeted alpha chains, this beta chain is an off-target read whose size means little. This sequence joins TRBV6-5 and TRBJ2-7; tentatively, D is TRBD2 (7 bases). CDR1 MNHEY and CDR2 SVGAGI come from the germline V gene. This CDR3 spans 14 amino acids. Trimming removed 10 bases at V and 4 bases at J, with 20 bases between. The CDR3 here is CATTGREPVYEQYF. The CDR3 bases are TGTGCCACCACAGGGCGGGAGCCGGTTTACGAGCAGTACTTC.

This clonotype turned up a few times. The library was designed around alpha chains, so this beta chain is a stray read whose abundance carries little weight. This chain connects TRBV20-1 to TRBJ1-6, with TRBD1 identical over 9 bases. The V gene end was trimmed by 4 bases and the J gene end by 10 bases; junction bases not matched to a gene: 8. Per germline, CDR1 DFQATT and CDR2 SNEGSKA (reference sequence). This CDR3 has 14 residues. The chain's CDR3 is CSATGDREGSPLHF. The CDR3 DNA reads as TGCAGTGCTACGGGGGACAGGGAAGGGTCACCCCTCCACTTT.